This is a list of T cell receptor beta chains from one sample in a study of human T cells and chemical hapten exposure. TCRdb ran MiXCR on the RACE reads and lists one entry per CDR3 protein. The data hold 70,000 to 80,000 distinct CDR3 sequences, with about 32% observed a single time. Sequencing was performed on whole blood, taken in connection with sensitization to the hapten diphenylcyclopropenone (DPC). All receptors derive from a man aged 35 to 55 with alopecia areata. Some clones in this sample may be carry-over from other donors' samples. The CDR3 runs from the conserved cysteine through the conserved F or W. The order of the fields is V gene, J gene, clone size, D gene, CDR3 protein, CDR3 DNA. A D gene is named only where the DNA matches it firmly. The listing skips clone size in some rows; elsewhere it reads once, few, many or a size class.

>TRBV18|TRBJ1-5|-|-
CASSPDVYQPQHF
TGTGCCAGCTCACCAGACGTGTATCAGCCCCAGCATTTT
>TRBV5-5|TRBJ2-3|few|-
CASTTTPFHTDTQYF
TGTGCCAGCACGACGACACCCTTTCACACAGATACGCAGTATTTT
>TRBV7-8|TRBJ2-5|few|-
CASSFQALGETQYF
TGTGCCAGCAGCTTCCAAGCCCTCGGGGAGACCCAGTACTTC
>TRBV20-1|TRBJ2-7|few|TRBD2
CSGSGSSYEQYF
TGCAGTGGTAGCGGGAGCTCCTACGAGCAGTACTTC
>TRBV11-2|TRBJ1-2|-|TRBD1
CASSLEVAGGHGYTF
TGTGCCAGCAGCTTAGAGGTCGCAGGGGGCCATGGCTACACCTTC
>TRBV7-2|TRBJ2-1|few|-
CASSLDGSSYNEQFF
TGTGCCAGCAGCTTAGATGGGAGCTCCTACAATGAGCAGTTCTTC
>TRBV30|TRBJ2-2|-|-
CAWSKALNTGELFF
TGTGCCTGGAGTAAAGCGCTTAACACCGGGGAGCTGTTTTTT
>TRBV29-1|TRBJ2-3|-|-
CSVHTAGFTDTQYF
TGCAGCGTTCACACGGCGGGTTTCACAGATACGCAGTATTTT
>TRBV20-1|TRBJ2-7|few|-
CSARKAAGEQYF
TGCAGTGCTAGAAAGGCGGCGGGCGAGCAGTACTTC
>TRBV5-1|TRBJ2-7|-|-
CASSLTGTFDREQYF
TGCGCCAGCAGCTTGACCGGGACATTTGACCGGGAGCAGTACTTC
>TRBV3-1|TRBJ1-5|few|-
CASSQQYSNQPQHF
TGTGCCAGCAGCCAACAGTATAGCAATCAGCCCCAGCATTTT
>TRBV30|TRBJ1-2|few|-
CAWSRPESVFNYGYTF
TGTGCCTGGAGCCGACCCGAGTCGGTATTCAACTATGGCTACACCTTC
>TRBV7-3|TRBJ2-7|-|-
CASSLSGGPRSYEQYF
TGTGCCAGCAGCTTAAGCGGAGGTCCTCGTTCCTACGAGCAGTACTTC
>TRBV12-3/TRBV12-4|TRBJ2-1|-|TRBD2
CASSFRTSGTDEQFF
TGTGCCAGCAGTTTCCGGACTAGCGGGACGGATGAGCAGTTCTTC
>TRBV6-6|TRBJ1-1|-|-
CASSYPWSPRGDTEAFF
TGTGCCAGCAGTTACCCCTGGTCCCCGAGAGGTGACACTGAAGCTTTCTTT
>TRBV20-1|TRBJ2-7|-|-
CSARGQVSYEQYF
TGCAGTGCTAGAGGCCAGGTGAGCTACGAGCAGTACTTC
>TRBV7-9|TRBJ1-6|-|-
CASSLYAVKSSYNSPLHF
TGTGCCAGCAGCTTATACGCCGTGAAGAGCTCCTATAATTCACCCCTCCACTTT
>TRBV27|TRBJ2-7|medium-sized|TRBD2
CASGWASGRPGDEQYF
TGTGCCAGCGGTTGGGCTAGCGGGAGGCCCGGGGACGAGCAGTACTTC
>TRBV4-1|TRBJ2-1|few|TRBD2
CASRGGASGRAWGEQFF
TGCGCCAGCAGAGGAGGGGCTAGCGGGAGGGCCTGGGGTGAGCAGTTCTTC
>TRBV11-1|TRBJ1-1|-|-
CASSLGIEAFF
TGTGCCAGCAGCTTGGGGATTGAAGCTTTCTTT
>TRBV5-5|TRBJ1-1|-|-
CASSSTRSVAEAFF
TGTGCCAGCAGCTCGACACGGTCGGTGGCTGAAGCTTTCTTT
>TRBV7-9|TRBJ2-6|-|-
CASSLSGAGANVLTF
TGTGCCAGCAGCTTATCAGGGGCTGGGGCCAACGTCCTGACTTTC
>TRBV24-1|TRBJ2-1|few|TRBD2
CATSVASGEQFF
TGTGCCACCAGTGTAGCTAGCGGTGAGCAGTTCTTC
>TRBV6-6|TRBJ1-5|-|TRBD1
CASSLGQGASNQPQHF
TGTGCCAGCAGTTTGGGACAGGGGGCGAGCAATCAGCCCCAGCATTTT
>TRBV6-1|TRBJ2-4|-|-
CASSEGSAKNIQYF
TGTGCCAGCAGTGAGGGTTCCGCCAAAAACATTCAGTACTTC
>TRBV3-1|TRBJ2-1|-|-
CASSQDNAVNEQFF
TGTGCCAGCAGCCAAGATAACGCGGTCAATGAGCAGTTCTTC
>TRBV20-1|TRBJ1-1|-|-
CSARVPGLNTEAFF
TGCAGTGCTAGAGTTCCAGGGCTGAACACTGAAGCTTTCTTT
>TRBV28|TRBJ2-1|-|-
CASSLLNVPPHNEQFF
TGTGCCAGCAGTTTATTGAATGTCCCCCCACACAATGAGCAGTTCTTC
>TRBV12-3/TRBV12-4|TRBJ2-5|-|-
CASSFRVPDQETQYF
TGTGCCAGCAGTTTTCGAGTCCCAGACCAAGAGACCCAGTACTTC
>TRBV7-2|TRBJ2-3|-|-
CASSSSRVTDTQYF
TGTGCCAGCAGCTCGAGTCGTGTCACAGATACGCAGTATTTT
>TRBV28|TRBJ1-2|few|TRBD1
CASSVGQGKYGYTF
TGTGCCAGCAGTGTGGGACAGGGAAAGTATGGCTACACCTTC
>TRBV6-6|TRBJ2-6|-|TRBD1
CASSSSGQGSGANVLTF
TGTGCCAGCAGTAGCTCGGGACAGGGGTCTGGGGCCAACGTCCTGACTTTC
>TRBV5-6|TRBJ2-7|many|-
CASSLGSSYEQYF
TGTGCCAGCAGCTTGGGCAGCTCCTACGAGCAGTACTTC
>TRBV7-9|TRBJ2-7|-|-
CASSLEDGYEQYF
TGTGCCAGCAGCTTAGAGGACGGCTACGAGCAGTACTTC
>TRBV21-1|TRBJ2-7|few|-
CASSKALVTRKQYF
TGTGCCAGCAGCAAAGCGCTGGTCACCCGTAAGCAGTACTTC
>TRBV12-3/TRBV12-4|TRBJ1-5|few|-
CASTASNSNQPQHF
TGTGCCAGCACCGCTAGTAATAGCAATCAGCCCCAGCATTTT
>TRBV6-1|TRBJ2-5|few|TRBD1
CASSSTQKTGRETQYF
TGTGCCAGCAGTTCAACCCAAAAGACAGGGAGAGAGACCCAGTACTTC
>TRBV4-3|TRBJ2-1|few|TRBD1
CASSQDRQGSYNEQFF
TGCGCCAGCAGCCAGGATCGACAGGGCTCCTACAATGAGCAGTTCTTC
>TRBV20-1|TRBJ1-1|few|-
CSANQGRDTEAFF
TGCAGTGCCAACCAGGGCAGGGACACTGAAGCTTTCTTT
>TRBV7-9|TRBJ1-2|few|-
CASSPAGQNYGYTF
TGTGCCAGCAGCCCGGCTGGGCAGAACTATGGCTACACCTTC
>TRBV2|TRBJ2-4|once|TRBD2
CASSVTSGSFLGNIQYF
TGTGCCAGCAGTGTGACTAGCGGGAGTTTTTTAGGGAACATTCAGTACTTC
>TRBV24-1|TRBJ1-3|few|-
CATSDPGLGNTIYF
TGTGCCACCAGTGATCCAGGGCTCGGAAACACCATATATTTT
>TRBV20-1|TRBJ1-1|few|-
CSAGGGSEAFF
TGCAGTGCTGGGGGGGGATCTGAAGCTTTCTTT
>TRBV7-6|TRBJ2-5|-|TRBD1
CASSRRDREIETQYF
TGTGCCAGCAGCCGCCGGGACAGGGAAATTGAGACCCAGTACTTC
>TRBV6-2/TRBV6-3|TRBJ2-7|few|TRBD1
CASSYPGQEYEQYF
TGTGCCAGCAGTTACCCCGGACAGGAGTACGAGCAGTACTTC
>TRBV27|TRBJ2-7|many|TRBD1
CASSGRDRGYEQYF
TGTGCCAGCAGTGGCCGGGACAGGGGGTACGAGCAGTACTTC
>TRBV20-1|TRBJ2-3|-|-
CSAWPNGADTQYF
TGCAGTGCTTGGCCTAATGGGGCAGATACGCAGTATTTT
>TRBV28|TRBJ1-4|-|-
CASSLVGSTNEKLFF
TGTGCCAGCAGTTTGGTCGGGTCGACTAATGAAAAACTGTTTTTT
>TRBV28|TRBJ2-3|-|TRBD1
CASSPGTGGSTDTQYF
TGTGCCAGCAGCCCAGGGACAGGGGGAAGCACAGATACGCAGTATTTT
>TRBV4-2|TRBJ1-2|few|-
CASTLIPGQGDYGYTF
TGTGCCAGCACCCTAATCCCGGGACAAGGAGACTATGGCTACACCTTC
>TRBV5-1|TRBJ2-6|few|TRBD1
CASSFSQGAPGANVLTF
TGCGCCAGCAGCTTTTCCCAGGGGGCGCCCGGGGCCAACGTCCTGACTTTC
>TRBV6-6|TRBJ2-1|-|-
CASRGSGDSYNEQFF
TGTGCCAGCAGGGGGAGCGGTGACTCCTACAATGAGCAGTTCTTC
>TRBV27|TRBJ2-7|-|-
CASSFRSSLRGKDEQYF
TGTGCCAGCAGTTTTCGATCCTCGTTGAGGGGCAAGGACGAGCAGTACTTC
>TRBV4-3|TRBJ2-5|-|-
CASSHTAGIQETQYF
TGCGCCAGCAGCCATACGGCAGGAATCCAAGAGACCCAGTACTTC
>TRBV6-5|TRBJ2-3|-|-
CASTRETSTDTQYF
TGTGCCAGCACAAGGGAAACTAGCACAGATACGCAGTATTTT
>TRBV3-1|TRBJ2-7|-|TRBD2
CASSRGLAGVYEQYF
TGTGCCAGCAGCCGGGGACTAGCGGGAGTATACGAGCAGTACTTC
>TRBV7-9|TRBJ2-2|few|-
CASSPNQNTGELFF
TGTGCCAGCAGCCCGAACCAAAACACCGGGGAGCTGTTTTTT